This entry features one TCR beta chain sequence. The entry originates in a study of OX40 agonist ivuxolimab in advanced cancers. TCRdb keeps only in-frame clones here, not all; method: immunoSEQ multiplex PCR. This table has about 90,000 clones, under 95% appearing once. The CDR3 contains 14 residues. From germline, CDR1 is SGHNT and CDR2 YYREEE (reference sequence). The V end lost 4 bases, the J end lost 3 bases, and 14 bases lay between the germline ends. The rearrangement joins TRBV5-4 to TRBJ2-7; weak D call: TRBD2 (6 bases). This clonotype originated in an adult with an advanced solid tumor such as melanoma, head and neck, liver or kidney cancer. Specimen: CD4+ or CD8+ T cells sorted from blood, collected in a trial of the OX40 agonist ivuxolimab. In DNA form, the CDR3 reads TGTGCCAGCAGCCCCAGGGACTCCTTCTACGAGCAGTACTTC. It translates to CASSPRDSFYEQYF.